The rows below give T cell receptor beta chains drawn from one sample of a study of T cell repertoires in cytomegalovirus infection. TCRdb used MiXCR to reprocess the reads, holding one entry per CDR3 protein. The sample comprises hundreds of thousands of distinct CDR3 sequences, roughly 33% of which are singletons, and 15% to 20% rests with the top ten. These receptors have no identified antigens. This specimen was cultured PBMCs, taken from culture after CMV antigen stimulation. These receptors all stem from a human donor in good health (CMV status not recorded). Some clones in this sample may be carry-over from other donors' samples. Each CDR3 is given with its conserved first and last residue. D genes are given only for firm matches. Only some rows state a clone size, as once, few, many or a class for expanded clones.

v_gene: TRBV15; d_gene: TRBD2; j_gene: TRBJ2-1; abundance: NA; CDR3nt: TGTGCCACCAGCTCAGGACTAGCGGGGGAAATAGAGCAGTTCTTC; CDR3aa: CATSSGLAGEIEQFF
v_gene: TRBV7-2; d_gene: NA; j_gene: TRBJ2-7; abundance: NA; CDR3nt: TGTGCCAGCAGCTTAAAGGCCGGGCCCGGGCCCTACGAGCAGTACTTC; CDR3aa: CASSLKAGPGPYEQYF
v_gene: TRBV5-6; d_gene: TRBD2; j_gene: TRBJ2-3; abundance: NA; CDR3nt: TGTGCCAGCAGCGGGGGGACTAGCGGGAGGATAGATACGCAGTATTTT; CDR3aa: CASSGGTSGRIDTQYF
v_gene: TRBV19; d_gene: NA; j_gene: TRBJ2-1; abundance: few; CDR3nt: TGTGCCAGTAGTATGGGGCAGTCCTCCTACAATGAGCAGTTCTTC; CDR3aa: CASSMGQSSYNEQFF
v_gene: TRBV4-1; d_gene: NA; j_gene: TRBJ1-1; abundance: few; CDR3nt: TGCGCCAGCAGCCAAAGAACCTCCGGAGAAGCTTTCTTT; CDR3aa: CASSQRTSGEAFF
v_gene: TRBV28; d_gene: NA; j_gene: TRBJ2-1; abundance: few; CDR3nt: TGTGCCAGCATCGGGGGTACCTCCTACAATGAGCAGTTCTTC; CDR3aa: CASIGGTSYNEQFF
v_gene: TRBV2; d_gene: NA; j_gene: TRBJ2-1; abundance: NA; CDR3nt: TGTGCCAGCAGCGAGGACAAGAGCTCCTACAATGAGCAGTTCTTC; CDR3aa: CASSEDKSSYNEQFF
v_gene: TRBV11-2; d_gene: TRBD1; j_gene: TRBJ1-1; abundance: many; CDR3nt: TGTGCCAGCAGCGCCTCAACAGGGGGGCACGTAGCTTTCTTT; CDR3aa: CASSASTGGHVAFF
v_gene: TRBV4-2; d_gene: NA; j_gene: TRBJ2-6; abundance: few; CDR3nt: TGTGCCAGCAGCCAAGAGGTCAGGGCTGGGGCCAACGTCCTGACTTTC; CDR3aa: CASSQEVRAGANVLTF
v_gene: TRBV7-9; d_gene: TRBD2; j_gene: TRBJ2-3; abundance: few; CDR3nt: TGTGCCAGCAGTTGGACTAGCGGGGCATACGGGGCGCAGTATTTT; CDR3aa: CASSWTSGAYGAQYF
v_gene: TRBV20-1; d_gene: NA; j_gene: TRBJ1-6; abundance: NA; CDR3nt: TGCAGTGCTAGTGGGCCAGAAGGTAGCTCCTATAATTCACCCCTCCACTTT; CDR3aa: CSASGPEGSSYNSPLHF
v_gene: TRBV11-2; d_gene: TRBD1; j_gene: TRBJ1-1; abundance: NA; CDR3nt: TGTGCCAGCAACCCGACAGGGACTACCGAGACTGAAGCTTTCTTT; CDR3aa: CASNPTGTTETEAFF
v_gene: TRBV10-3; d_gene: NA; j_gene: TRBJ2-7; abundance: NA; CDR3nt: TGTGCCATCAGTGAGTCACAGAGAGGCTACGAGCAGTACTTC; CDR3aa: CAISESQRGYEQYF
v_gene: TRBV5-3; d_gene: TRBD1; j_gene: TRBJ2-5; abundance: NA; CDR3nt: TGTGCCAGCAGCTTGGACGAGGGACAGGGCCAAGAGACCCAGTACTTC; CDR3aa: CASSLDEGQGQETQYF
v_gene: TRBV4-1; d_gene: NA; j_gene: TRBJ1-1; abundance: NA; CDR3nt: TGCGCCAGCAGCCGGGGGACGTCCGAAGCTTTCTTT; CDR3aa: CASSRGTSEAFF
v_gene: TRBV11-2; d_gene: NA; j_gene: TRBJ2-1; abundance: NA; CDR3nt: TGTGCCAGCAGCCTCCCCCGCGAGAGGCAGACCTACAATGAGCAGTTCTTC; CDR3aa: CASSLPRERQTYNEQFF
v_gene: TRBV7-6; d_gene: NA; j_gene: TRBJ2-2; abundance: NA; CDR3nt: TGTGCCAGCAGCCCAGCTTGGGGGCCGGCATACACCGGGGAGCTGTTTTTT; CDR3aa: CASSPAWGPAYTGELFF
v_gene: TRBV6-1; d_gene: NA; j_gene: TRBJ2-3; abundance: few; CDR3nt: TGTGCCAGCAGTGAGATCACGCCGGATACGCAGTATTTT; CDR3aa: CASSEITPDTQYF
v_gene: TRBV27; d_gene: NA; j_gene: TRBJ2-3; abundance: few; CDR3nt: TGTGCCAGCAGTTTATTTTACGGCAACACAGATACGCAGTATTTT; CDR3aa: CASSLFYGNTDTQYF
v_gene: TRBV7-2; d_gene: TRBD1; j_gene: TRBJ1-6; abundance: NA; CDR3nt: TGTGCCAGCAGCTTAAGGCCCTACAGGGGGGTGAATCGGACGCCCCTCCACTTT; CDR3aa: CASSLRPYRGVNRTPLHF
v_gene: TRBV7-8; d_gene: NA; j_gene: TRBJ2-5; abundance: many; CDR3nt: TGTGCCAGCACCTTCATCCGAGAGACCCAGTACTTC; CDR3aa: CASTFIRETQYF
v_gene: TRBV28; d_gene: TRBD1; j_gene: TRBJ2-7; abundance: few; CDR3nt: TGTGCCAGCAGTTTAAACAGGGGAAGGTACGAGCAGTACTTC; CDR3aa: CASSLNRGRYEQYF
v_gene: TRBV7-2; d_gene: NA; j_gene: TRBJ2-5; abundance: NA; CDR3nt: TGTGCCAGCAGCTTAGGGGGACCGGAGAGAGACACCCAGTACTTC; CDR3aa: CASSLGGPERDTQYF
v_gene: TRBV6-1; d_gene: TRBD1; j_gene: TRBJ2-7; abundance: few; CDR3nt: TGTGCCAGCAGTGAGGGGACAGGGGACGAGCAGTACTTC; CDR3aa: CASSEGTGDEQYF
v_gene: TRBV14; d_gene: TRBD1; j_gene: TRBJ2-4; abundance: once; CDR3nt: TGTGCCAGCAGCCCGGCCGGGACAGGGGCCAAAAACATTCAGTACTTC; CDR3aa: CASSPAGTGAKNIQYF
v_gene: TRBV6-2/TRBV6-3; d_gene: TRBD1; j_gene: TRBJ2-1; abundance: few; CDR3nt: TGTGCCAGCAGTCATTTACGGACAGGGGCATATGAGCAGTTCTTC; CDR3aa: CASSHLRTGAYEQFF
v_gene: TRBV19; d_gene: TRBD1; j_gene: TRBJ1-5; abundance: few; CDR3nt: TGTGCCTCCAAGGACAGGGCCAGCAATCAGCCCCAGCATTTT; CDR3aa: CASKDRASNQPQHF
v_gene: TRBV11-2; d_gene: NA; j_gene: TRBJ2-5; abundance: few; CDR3nt: TGTGCCAGCAGCTCGATCGTGGTGGGGGAGACCCAGTACTTC; CDR3aa: CASSSIVVGETQYF
v_gene: TRBV7-2; d_gene: NA; j_gene: TRBJ2-7; abundance: few; CDR3nt: TGTGCCAGCAGCTTACCCCCTTCGGGCGGGATGGGAGGCGAGCAGTACTTC; CDR3aa: CASSLPPSGGMGGEQYF
v_gene: TRBV20-1; d_gene: NA; j_gene: TRBJ1-1; abundance: NA; CDR3nt: TGCAGTGCTCTTTGGGTTGAAGCTTTCTTT; CDR3aa: CSALWVEAFF
v_gene: TRBV7-2; d_gene: NA; j_gene: TRBJ2-5; abundance: many; CDR3nt: TGTGCCAGCAGCTTCCGTCGACAGGAAGAGACCCAGTACTTC; CDR3aa: CASSFRRQEETQYF
v_gene: TRBV7-9; d_gene: NA; j_gene: TRBJ2-1; abundance: NA; CDR3nt: TGTGCCAGCAGCTTAAGCGGCAGGGGATGGTATGAGCAGTTCTTC; CDR3aa: CASSLSGRGWYEQFF
v_gene: TRBV5-1; d_gene: NA; j_gene: TRBJ1-1; abundance: NA; CDR3nt: TGCGCCAGCAGCCCAGACGGCGCCCCTAATACTGAAGCTCTCTTT; CDR3aa: CASSPDGAPNTEALF
v_gene: TRBV7-9; d_gene: TRBD1; j_gene: TRBJ2-6; abundance: few; CDR3nt: TGTGCCAGCAGCGCAACAGGGGAATCTGGGGCCAACGTCCTGACTTTC; CDR3aa: CASSATGESGANVLTF
v_gene: TRBV4-3; d_gene: TRBD1; j_gene: TRBJ1-4; abundance: NA; CDR3nt: TGCGCCAGCAGCCCTAGGGGGCTTAATGAAAAACTGTTTTTT; CDR3aa: CASSPRGLNEKLFF